The 22 T cell receptor beta chains below come from one sample, sequenced in a study of CD8 T cells in Susac syndrome (dated by TCRdb to the late 2010s). Library construction relied on the immunoSEQ multiplex PCR assay. RNA was extracted using the RNeasy kit, and about 0.5 to 1 ug of the RNA was reverse transcribed with random hexamers. TCRdb ran its own pipeline on the public reads, namely fastp trimming at Q25 and MiXCR clone calling, and kept in-frame beta chains. Each record represents a unique CDR3 protein, reported with the most common genes and DNA among its rows. This sample comprises approximately 220,000 distinct CDR3 sequences, 85% to 95% of them detected only once. Around 0.082% of the sample is held by the ten biggest clonotypes. Sequencing input: CD4+ T cells from PBMCs. These receptors came from a human donor with multiple sclerosis.

This chain joins TRBV29-1 and TRBJ1-2; D perhaps matches TRBD1 (6 bases). The length of the CDR3 is 11 residues. The V end lost 4 bases, the J end lost 6 bases, and 9 bases lay between the germline ends. The germline V gene has CDR1 SQVTM and CDR2 ANQGSEA. The CDR3 is CSVGEGDGYTF. The DNA of the CDR3 is TGCAGCGTTGGAGAGGGGGATGGCTACACCTTC.

The CDR3: CASSPSGTGELFF. The CDR3 bases are TGCGCCAGCAGCCCCTCGGGCACCGGGGAGCTGTTTTTT. The genes are TRBV5-1 and TRBJ2-2; D uncertain. V was cut by 4 bases and J by 4 bases, with 8 bases left in between. The CDR3 is made up of 13 amino acids. Germline CDR1 SGHRS, CDR2 YFSETQ.

The genes are TRBV20-1 and TRBJ1-1; D possibly corresponds to TRBD1 (5 bases). The ends were cut back, 0 bases at V and 4 bases at J, with 12 bases in the middle. Per germline, CDR1 DFQATT and CDR2 SNEGSKA (reference sequence). The CDR3 extends over 14 amino acids. CDR3 region: CSAREGGASTEAFF. For the CDR3, the DNA is TGCAGTGCTAGAGAAGGAGGGGCGAGCACTGAAGCTTTCTTT.

The chain has TRBV20-1 and TRBJ2-1; either TRBD1 or TRBD2 may fit D (5 bases each). The CDR3 loop spans 11 amino acids. Trimming removed 5 bases from V and 12 bases from J, with 14 bases in between. From germline, CDR1 is DFQATT and CDR2 SNEGSKA (reference sequence). The CDR3 bases are TGCAGTGCTGCCGGGACCCCCGGGCAGTTCTTC. Translating it yields CSAAGTPGQFF.

The chain couples TRBV10-3 to TRBJ1-5; a weak D match, TRBD1 (5 bases). V was trimmed by 4 bases and J by 4 bases, leaving 8 bases between them. CDR1 ENHRY and CDR2 SYGVKD come from the germline V gene. The CDR3 is made up of 13 amino acids. The CDR3 DNA reads TGTGCCATCAGTGTACAGGAGAATCAGCCCCAGCATTTT. It is translated as CAISVQENQPQHF.

The chain couples TRBV15 to TRBJ2-1; 7 nucleotides agree with TRBD2. Germline V gene data show CDR1 as LNHNV and CDR2 as YYDKDF (reference sequence). The CDR3 is 16 residues long. V shed 0 bases and J 3 bases; nucleotides not matched to a gene: 5. CDR3 DNA: TGTGCCACCAGCAGAGATGGGGGGACTAACTACAATGAGCAGTTCTTC. Translated: CATSRDGGTNYNEQFF. The full variable domain, completed using reference TRBV15 and TRBJ2-1, is DAMVIQNPRYQVTQFGKPVTLSCSQTLNHNVMYWYQQKSSQAPKLLFHYYDKDFNNEADTPDNFQSRRPNTSFCFLDIRSPGLGDTAMYLCATSRDGGTNYNEQFFGPGTRLTVL.

The chain has TRBV2 and TRBJ2-5; 8 positions match TRBD2. The ends lost 9 bases at V and 7 bases at J; junction bases unmatched: 13. Germline values: CDR1 SNHLY, CDR2 FYNNEI. The CDR3 runs to 14 residues. The CDR3, as DNA: TGTGCCAGTGTCCGGCGGCTAGCGGGTGGGACCCAGTACTTC. Protein product: CASVRRLAGGTQYF.

This chain connects TRBV20-1 to TRBJ2-7; unclear D gene. The germline gives CDR1 DFQATT, CDR2 SNEGSKA (reference sequence). There are 13 residues in the CDR3. Trimming stripped 1 base from V and 0 bases from J, with 7 bases between. Here the CDR3 DNA reads TGCAGTGCTAGAGCTGCAGTCTCCTACGAGCAGTACTTC. Its protein is CSARAAVSYEQYF.

The CDR3 loop reads CSAAGVEQTQYF. The CDR3 coding sequence is TGCAGTGCCGCGGGGGTAGAACAGACCCAGTACTTC. The chain links TRBV20-1 to TRBJ2-5; 7 nucleotides line up with TRBD2. The V segment lost 6 bases and the J segment 6 bases; nucleotides outside the gene matches: 7. This CDR3 is 12 amino acids long. CDR1 and CDR2 from the germline V gene are DFQATT and SNEGSKA (reference sequence).

This rearrangement joins TRBV2 to TRBJ2-3; 9 bases map to TRBD2. CDR3 length: 16 residues. CDR1 is SNHLY and CDR2 is FYNNEI in the germline V gene. The trim removed 3 bases at V and 2 bases at J, leaving 6 bases unmatched. CDR3 residues: CASSDGSGGFTDTQYF. CDR3 coding DNA: TGTGCCAGCAGTGACGGTAGCGGGGGCTTCACAGATACGCAGTATTTT.

The chain employs TRBV4-1 and TRBJ2-5; D is ambiguous. The CDR3 totals 14 residues. Germline V lookup: CDR1 MGHRA, CDR2 YSYEKL. V was clipped by 1 base and J by 0 bases, with 6 bases between them. As DNA, the CDR3 is TGCGCCAGCAGCCAAGTTAGGGACCAAGAGACCCAGTACTTC. Protein: CASSQVRDQETQYF.

The rearrangement joins TRBV3-1 to TRBJ1-2; possible D gene TRBD1, 5 bases. Per the germline V gene, CDR1 is LGHDT and CDR2 is YNNKEL (reference sequence). V was trimmed by 1 base and J by 4 bases, leaving 10 bases between them. The CDR3 sequence is 14 residues long. CDR3 nucleotides: TGTGCCAGCAGCCAAGGTCCAGGGACCTATGGCTACACCTTC. It is translated as CASSQGPGTYGYTF.

The chain uses TRBV7-9 and TRBJ2-1; D is perhaps TRBD1 or TRBD2 (5 bases each). Germline lookup yields CDR1 SEHNR and CDR2 FQNEAQ (reference sequence). The CDR3 consists of 13 residues. Trimming cost V 5 bases and J 7 bases, with 12 bases left between them. Here the CDR3 reads CASSLDWGNEQFF. CDR3 in DNA: TGTGCCAGCAGCCTCGACTGGGGGAATGAGCAGTTCTTC.

The gene calls are TRBV20-1 and TRBJ2-7; D is ambiguous. Germline V gives CDR1 DFQATT, CDR2 SNEGSKA (reference sequence). The CDR3 is made up of 14 amino acids. Trimming cost V 6 bases and J 0 bases, with 15 bases left between them. CDR3 nucleotide sequence: TGCAGTGCGGAATCATCCTTTCGCTCCTACGAGCAGTACTTC. This encodes CSAESSFRSYEQYF.

The rearrangement joins TRBV20-1 to TRBJ2-3; 8 bases are a match to TRBD2. This CDR3 is built from 14 residues. Germline lookup yields CDR1 DFQATT and CDR2 SNEGSKA (reference sequence). V shed 4 bases and J 0 bases; nucleotides not matched to a gene: 3. CDR3 sequence (DNA): TGCAGTGCTAAAGGCGGGGGGAGCACAGATACGCAGTATTTT. Protein: CSAKGGGSTDTQYF.

This sequence joins TRBV5-6 and TRBJ1-2; 8 nucleotides line up with TRBD1. The CDR3 covers 14 residues. The junction had 6 bases not matched to a gene; V was cut back by 0 bases and J by 8 bases. Per germline, CDR1 SGHDT and CDR2 YYEEEE. The CDR3 nucleotides are TGTGCCAGCAGCTTGGCCCAGGGGGCAAGAGGCTACACCTTC. It encodes CASSLAQGARGYTF.

The rearrangement joins TRBV11-2 to TRBJ2-7; no definite D call. CDR3 size: 12 residues. V was trimmed by 2 bases and J by 3 bases, leaving 5 bases between them. Germline loops: CDR1 SGHAT, CDR2 FQNNGV. The chain's CDR3 is CASSLSYYEQYF. As DNA, the CDR3 is TGTGCCAGCAGCTTATCTTACTACGAGCAGTACTTC.

The gene calls are TRBV29-1 and TRBJ2-1; tentative D call: TRBD1 (6 bases). This CDR3 has 13 residues. The V and J ends lost 3 bases and 8 bases respectively, with 14 bases between them. The germline V gene encodes CDR1 SQVTM and CDR2 ANQGSEA. CDR3 in DNA: TGCAGCGTTGATAAGGGGGTGGAGGATGAGCAGTTCTTC. Residues: CSVDKGVEDEQFF.

CDR3: CSARDLGTAGANVLTF. In DNA form, the CDR3 reads TGCAGTGCTAGAGATTTGGGGACTGCTGGGGCCAACGTCCTGACTTTC. This chain uses TRBV20-1 with TRBJ2-6; D is perhaps TRBD2 (6 bases). The V end lost 0 bases, the J end lost 2 bases, and 11 bases lay between the germline ends. From germline, CDR1 is DFQATT and CDR2 SNEGSKA (reference sequence). CDR3 length equals 16 residues.

This clonotype was seen a handful of times. J is TRBJ1-2 and V is TRBV7-9; unclear D gene. V was trimmed by 6 bases and J by 2 bases, leaving 10 bases between them. The CDR3 runs 13 residues. Looked up from germline, CDR1 is SEHNR and CDR2 is FQNEAQ (reference sequence). The CDR3 reads CASSLEGNYGYTF. The CDR3, as DNA: TGTGCCAGCAGTTTGGAGGGCAACTATGGCTACACCTTC.

This clonotype was seen a single time. CDR3 DNA: TGTGCCTGCAAATCCGGGACAGGGGCTTACGAGCCCCAGCATTTT. Amino acids: CACKSGTGAYEPQHF. The chain links TRBV30 to TRBJ1-5, with 10 bases fitting TRBD1. The CDR3 consists of 15 residues. The J segment lost 8 bases and the V segment lost 6 bases, leaving 13 bases of the junction unmatched. The germline V gene encodes CDR1 GTSNPN and CDR2 SVGIG (reference sequence). Together with reference TRBV30 and TRBJ1-5, the CDR3 gives the full variable domain: SQTIHQWPATLVQPVGSPLSLECTVEGTSNPNLYWYRQAAGRGLQLLFYSVGIGQISSEVPQNLSASRPQDRQFILSSKKLLLSDSGFYLCACKSGTGAYEPQHFGDGTRLSIL.

J is TRBJ1-5 and V is TRBV3-1; TRBD1 matches 11 bases. The CDR3 has 14 amino acids. Germline V gene sequence: CDR1 LGHDT, CDR2 YNNKEL (reference sequence). V lost 6 bases, J lost 6 bases, and 4 bases stayed unmatched. The CDR3 reads CASSSGQGGQPQHF. In DNA, the CDR3 is TGTGCCAGCAGTTCGGGACAGGGGGGTCAGCCCCAGCATTTT.